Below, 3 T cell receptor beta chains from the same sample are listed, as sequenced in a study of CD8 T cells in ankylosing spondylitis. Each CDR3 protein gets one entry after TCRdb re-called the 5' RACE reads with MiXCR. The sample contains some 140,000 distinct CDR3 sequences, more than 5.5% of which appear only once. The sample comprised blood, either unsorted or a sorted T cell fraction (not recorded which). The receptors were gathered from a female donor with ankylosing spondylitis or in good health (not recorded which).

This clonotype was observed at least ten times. The CDR3 nucleotides are TGCGCCAGCAGCTTGGCTTTCAGTGTCCAGGTAGAGACCCAGTACTTC. Amino acids: CASSLAFSVQVETQYF. This sequence joins TRBV5-1 and TRBJ2-5; D gene unclear. V was cut by 0 bases and J by 4 bases, with 16 bases left in between. This CDR3 region has 16 residues. Germline V lookup: CDR1 SGHRS, CDR2 YFSETQ.

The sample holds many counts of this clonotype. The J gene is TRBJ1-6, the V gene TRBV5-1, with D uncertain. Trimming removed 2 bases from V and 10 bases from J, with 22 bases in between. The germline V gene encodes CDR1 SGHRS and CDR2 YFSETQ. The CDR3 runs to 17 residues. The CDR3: CASSFAPLGREGSPLHF. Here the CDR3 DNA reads TGCGCCAGCAGCTTCGCGCCGTTGGGAAGGGAAGGCTCACCCCTCCACTTT.

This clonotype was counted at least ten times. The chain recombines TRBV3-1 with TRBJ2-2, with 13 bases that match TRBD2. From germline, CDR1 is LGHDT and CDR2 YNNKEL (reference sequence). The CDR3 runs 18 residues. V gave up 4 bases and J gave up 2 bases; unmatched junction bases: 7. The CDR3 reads CASSRAGLAGANTGELFF. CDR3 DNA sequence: TGTGCCAGCAGCCGAGCCGGACTAGCGGGGGCCAACACCGGGGAGCTGTTTTTT.